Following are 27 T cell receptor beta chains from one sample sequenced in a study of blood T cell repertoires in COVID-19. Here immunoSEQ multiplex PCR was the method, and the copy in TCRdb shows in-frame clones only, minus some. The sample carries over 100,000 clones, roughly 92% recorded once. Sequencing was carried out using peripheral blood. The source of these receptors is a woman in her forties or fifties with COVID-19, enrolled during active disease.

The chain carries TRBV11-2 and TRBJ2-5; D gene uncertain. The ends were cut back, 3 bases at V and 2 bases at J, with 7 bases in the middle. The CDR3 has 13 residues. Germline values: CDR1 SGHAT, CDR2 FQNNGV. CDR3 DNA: TGTGCCAGCAGCTTCACAGCACAAGAGACCCAGTACTTC. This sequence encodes CASSFTAQETQYF.

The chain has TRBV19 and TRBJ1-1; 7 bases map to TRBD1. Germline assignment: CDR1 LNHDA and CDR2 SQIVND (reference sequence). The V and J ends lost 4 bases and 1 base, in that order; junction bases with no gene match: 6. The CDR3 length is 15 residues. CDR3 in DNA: TGTGCCAGTAGTACTCAGGGGGGCAGGAACACTGAAGCTTTCTTT. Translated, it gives CASSTQGGRNTEAFF. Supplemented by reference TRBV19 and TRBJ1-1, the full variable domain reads DGGITQSPKYLFRKEGQNVTLSCEQNLNHDAMYWYRQDPGQGLRLIYYSQIVNDFQKGDIAEGYSVSREKKESFPLTVTSAQKNPTAFYLCASSTQGGRNTEAFFGQGTRLTVV.

The CDR3 bases are TGTGCCAGTACCTCCCCCGGGGGGAGCTCCTACAATGAGCAGTTCTTC. It is translated as CASTSPGGSSYNEQFF. This chain uses TRBV19 with TRBJ2-1; 7 positions agree with TRBD2. CDR3 length: 16 amino acids. V shed 7 bases and J 0 bases; nucleotides not matched to a gene: 9. The V gene's germline CDR1 is LNHDA and CDR2 SQIVND (reference sequence).

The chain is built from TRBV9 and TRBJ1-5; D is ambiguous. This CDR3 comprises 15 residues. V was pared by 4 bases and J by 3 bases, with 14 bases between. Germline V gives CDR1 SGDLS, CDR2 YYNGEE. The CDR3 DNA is TGTGCCAGCAGCCCCCGGGGAAATGCCAATCAGCCCCAGCATTTT. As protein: CASSPRGNANQPQHF.

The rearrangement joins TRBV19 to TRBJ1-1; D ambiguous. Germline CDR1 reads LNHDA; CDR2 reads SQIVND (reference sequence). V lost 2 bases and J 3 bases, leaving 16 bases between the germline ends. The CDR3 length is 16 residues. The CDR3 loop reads CASSIFMAGGYTEAFF. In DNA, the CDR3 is TGTGCCAGTAGTATATTCATGGCAGGTGGATACACTGAAGCTTTCTTT.

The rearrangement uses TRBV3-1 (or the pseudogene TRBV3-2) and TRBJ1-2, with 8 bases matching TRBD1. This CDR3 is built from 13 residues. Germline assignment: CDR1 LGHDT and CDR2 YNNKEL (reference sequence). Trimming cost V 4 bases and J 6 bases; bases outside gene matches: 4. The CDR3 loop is CASSPRGRDGYTF. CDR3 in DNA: TGTGCCAGCAGCCCCAGGGGGCGGGATGGCTACACCTTC.

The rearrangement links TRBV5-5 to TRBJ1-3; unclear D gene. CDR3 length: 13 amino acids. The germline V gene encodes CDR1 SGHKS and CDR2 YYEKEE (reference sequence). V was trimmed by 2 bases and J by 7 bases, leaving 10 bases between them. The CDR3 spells CASSFDSGNTIYF. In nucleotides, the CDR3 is TGTGCCAGCAGCTTCGACTCCGGTAACACCATATATTTT.

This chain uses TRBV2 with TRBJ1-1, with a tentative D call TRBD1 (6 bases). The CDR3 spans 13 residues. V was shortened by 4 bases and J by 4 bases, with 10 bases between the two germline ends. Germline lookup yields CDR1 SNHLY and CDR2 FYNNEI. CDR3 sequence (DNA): TGTGCCAGCAGTGGACAGGAAGGCACTGAAGCTTTCTTT. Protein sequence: CASSGQEGTEAFF.

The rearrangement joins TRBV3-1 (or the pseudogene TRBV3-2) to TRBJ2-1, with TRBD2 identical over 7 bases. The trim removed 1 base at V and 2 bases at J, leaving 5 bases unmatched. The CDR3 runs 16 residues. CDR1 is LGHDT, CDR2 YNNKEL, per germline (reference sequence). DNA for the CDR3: TGTGCCAGCAGCCAAGGTCGGCTAGCGGCCTACAATGAGCAGTTCTTC. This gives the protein CASSQGRLAAYNEQFF.

The CDR3 nucleotides read TGCGCCAGCAGCTTGGGGCCAGGGGAGGGTGAAAAACTGTTTTTT. Residues: CASSLGPGEGEKLFF. V and J are TRBV5-1 and TRBJ1-4; maybe TRBD1 (6 bases). The length of the CDR3 is 15 residues. Germline-derived CDR1 and CDR2 are SGHRS and YFSETQ. V was shortened by 0 bases and J by 7 bases, with 13 bases between the two germline ends.

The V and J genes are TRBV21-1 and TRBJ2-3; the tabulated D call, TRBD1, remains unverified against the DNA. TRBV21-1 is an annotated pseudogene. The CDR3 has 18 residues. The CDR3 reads CASTLDRVGRFNTDTQYF. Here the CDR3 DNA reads TGTGCCAGCACCTTGGACAGGGTGGGGAGGTTTAACACAGATACGCAGTATTTT.

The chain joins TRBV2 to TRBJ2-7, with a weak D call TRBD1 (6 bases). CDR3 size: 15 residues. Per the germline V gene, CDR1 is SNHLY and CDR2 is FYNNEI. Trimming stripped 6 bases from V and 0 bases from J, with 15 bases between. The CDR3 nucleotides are TGTGCCAGCAGCGCAGGGGCACCGAGCTCCTACGAGCAGTACGTC. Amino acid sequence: CASSAGAPSSYEQYV.

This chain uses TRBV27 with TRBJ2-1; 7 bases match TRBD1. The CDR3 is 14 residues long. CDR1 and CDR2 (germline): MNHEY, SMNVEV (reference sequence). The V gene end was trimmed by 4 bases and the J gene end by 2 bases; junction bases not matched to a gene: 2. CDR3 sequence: CASSWTGTYNEQFF. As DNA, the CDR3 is TGTGCCAGCAGTTGGACAGGAACCTACAATGAGCAGTTCTTC.

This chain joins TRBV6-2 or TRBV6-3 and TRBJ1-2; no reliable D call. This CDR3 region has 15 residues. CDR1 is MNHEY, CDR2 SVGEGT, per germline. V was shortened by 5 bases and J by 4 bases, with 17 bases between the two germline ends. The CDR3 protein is CASSIKGGLFYGYTF. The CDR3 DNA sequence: TGTGCCAGCAGTATTAAGGGAGGACTCTTCTATGGCTACACCTTC.

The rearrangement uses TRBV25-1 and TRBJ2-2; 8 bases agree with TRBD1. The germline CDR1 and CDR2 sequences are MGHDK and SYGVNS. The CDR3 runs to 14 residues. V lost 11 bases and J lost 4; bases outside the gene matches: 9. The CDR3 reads CAGQGAGSTGELFF. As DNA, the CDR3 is TGTGCCGGGCAGGGGGCGGGGAGCACCGGGGAGCTGTTTTTT.

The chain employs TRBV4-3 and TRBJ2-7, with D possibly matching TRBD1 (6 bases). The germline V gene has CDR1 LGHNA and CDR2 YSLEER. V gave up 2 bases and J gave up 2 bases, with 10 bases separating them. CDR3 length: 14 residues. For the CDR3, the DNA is TGCGCCAGCAGCCAAATTAAGGGGGCCTACGAGCAGTACTTC. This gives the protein CASSQIKGAYEQYF.

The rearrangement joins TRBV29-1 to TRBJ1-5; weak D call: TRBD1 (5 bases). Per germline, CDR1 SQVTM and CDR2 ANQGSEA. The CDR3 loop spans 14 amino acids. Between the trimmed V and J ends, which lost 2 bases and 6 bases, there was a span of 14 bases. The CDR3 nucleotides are TGCAGCGTTGAAATCTCAGGGCCCGGTCAGCCCCAGCATTTT. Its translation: CSVEISGPGQPQHF. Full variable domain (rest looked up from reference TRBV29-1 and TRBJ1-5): SAVISQKPSRDICQRGTSLTIQCQVDSQVTMMFWYRQQPGQSLTLIATANQGSEATYESGFVIDKFPISRPNLTFSTLTVSNMSPEDSSIYLCSVEISGPGQPQHFGDGTRLSIL.

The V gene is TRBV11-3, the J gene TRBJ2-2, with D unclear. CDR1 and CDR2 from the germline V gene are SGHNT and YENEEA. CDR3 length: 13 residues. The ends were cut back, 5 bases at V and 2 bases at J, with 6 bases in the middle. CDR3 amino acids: CASSLTNTGELFF. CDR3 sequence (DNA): TGTGCCAGCAGCCTAACCAACACCGGGGAGCTGTTTTTT.

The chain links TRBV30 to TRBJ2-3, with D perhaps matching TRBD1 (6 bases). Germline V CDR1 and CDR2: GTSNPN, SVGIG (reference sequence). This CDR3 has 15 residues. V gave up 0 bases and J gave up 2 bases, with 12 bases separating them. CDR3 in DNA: TGTGCCTGGAGTGTACAGGGTCATTTCACAGATACGCAGTATTTT. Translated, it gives CAWSVQGHFTDTQYF.

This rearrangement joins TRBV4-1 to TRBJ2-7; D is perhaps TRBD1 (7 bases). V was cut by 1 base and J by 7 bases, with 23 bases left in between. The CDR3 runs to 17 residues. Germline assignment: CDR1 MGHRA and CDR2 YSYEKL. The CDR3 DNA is TGCGCCAGCAGCCAAGCTCCCCAGGGGGGTACAGGCTTTGAGCAGTACTTC. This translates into CASSQAPQGGTGFEQYF.

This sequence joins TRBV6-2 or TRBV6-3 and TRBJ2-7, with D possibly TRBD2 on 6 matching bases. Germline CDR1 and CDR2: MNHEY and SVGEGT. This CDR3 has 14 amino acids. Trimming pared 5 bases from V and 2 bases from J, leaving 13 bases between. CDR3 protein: CASSRGIRAYEQYF. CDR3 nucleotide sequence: TGTGCCAGCAGTCGGGGGATCCGCGCCTACGAGCAGTACTTC.

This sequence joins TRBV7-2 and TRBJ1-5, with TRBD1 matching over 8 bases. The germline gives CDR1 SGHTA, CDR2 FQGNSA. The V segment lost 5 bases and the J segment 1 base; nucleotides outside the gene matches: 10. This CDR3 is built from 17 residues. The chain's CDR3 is CASSPRTGLGSNQPQHF. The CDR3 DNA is TGTGCCAGCAGCCCCCGGACAGGGTTGGGGAGCAATCAGCCCCAGCATTTT.

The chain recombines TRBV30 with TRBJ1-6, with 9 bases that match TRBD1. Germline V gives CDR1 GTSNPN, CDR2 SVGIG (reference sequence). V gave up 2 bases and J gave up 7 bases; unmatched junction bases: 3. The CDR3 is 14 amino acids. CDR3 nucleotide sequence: TGTGCCTGGAGTCCGGGACAGGGCAATTCACCCCTCCACTTT. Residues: CAWSPGQGNSPLHF.

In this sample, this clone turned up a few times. The CDR3 sequence: CASSSTGSNQPQHF. The CDR3 coding sequence is TGTGCCAGCAGTTCGACGGGTAGCAATCAGCCCCAGCATTTT. The V gene is TRBV21-1, the J gene TRBJ1-5. TRBV21-1 is a pseudogene segment. The CDR3 is 14 residues long.

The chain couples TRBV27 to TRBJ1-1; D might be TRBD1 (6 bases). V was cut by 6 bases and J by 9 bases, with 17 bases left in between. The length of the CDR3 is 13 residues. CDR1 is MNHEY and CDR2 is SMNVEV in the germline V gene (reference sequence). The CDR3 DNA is TGTGCCAGCAGCCCGGGGGGGGCGTGGAAAGCTTTCTTT. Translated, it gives CASSPGGAWKAFF.

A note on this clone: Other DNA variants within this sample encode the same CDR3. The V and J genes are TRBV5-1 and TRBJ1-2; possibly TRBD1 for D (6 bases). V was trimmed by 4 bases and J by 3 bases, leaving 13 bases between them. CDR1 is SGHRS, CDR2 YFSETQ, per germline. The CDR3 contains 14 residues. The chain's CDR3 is CASSLLQGDYGYTF. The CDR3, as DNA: TGCGCCAGCAGCCTACTACAGGGCGACTATGGCTACACCTTC. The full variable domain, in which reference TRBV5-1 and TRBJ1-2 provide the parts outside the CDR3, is KAGVTQTPRYLIKTRGQQVTLSCSPISGHRSVSWYQQTPGQGLQFLFEYFSETQRNKGNFPGRFSGRQFSNSRSEMNVSTLELGDSALYLCASSLLQGDYGYTFGSGTRLTVV.

DNA for the CDR3: TGTGCCAGCAGCTTAGGAGCGGGGGCTTCTGTTGAGCAGTTCTTC. It yields the protein CASSLGAGASVEQFF. This chain uses TRBV11-3 with TRBJ2-1; 8 bases are shared with TRBD2. Germline V CDR1 and CDR2: SGHNT, YENEEA. This CDR3 contains 15 residues. Unmatched junction bases numbered 8, after V lost 1 base and J lost 9 bases.